The clone carrying this T cell receptor (beta chain) is a singleton in its sample. The V and J ends lost 5 bases and 8 bases, in that order; junction bases with no gene match: 22. This CDR3 comprises 18 residues. CDR1 is SGHTA, CDR2 FQGTGA, per germline. The sample is drawn from a study of technical replicates of blood from several donors. The repertoire was sequenced with immunoSEQ multiplex PCR; TCRdb's copy has only in-frame clones and lacks some. Found here are approximately 77,000 clones, roughly 94% of them singletons; the top ten hold roughly 0.37%. The chain has TRBV7-3 and TRBJ1-1; 8 nucleotides align to TRBD1. The clonotype originates from a human donor in good health. Sample: T cells isolated from PBMCs. As DNA, the CDR3 is TGTGCCAGCAGCCCAACTCCCCTCTACGGGACAGGTCTAACCGAAGCTTTCTTT. It translates to CASSPTPLYGTGLTEAFF.